The rows below give T cell receptor beta chains drawn from one sample of a study of blood T cell repertoires in COVID-19. Data came from immunoSEQ multiplex PCR; TCRdb stores just in-frame clones and leaves some out. Altogether hundreds of thousands of clones are present, approximately 90% being singletons, with the ten largest covering 0.85% to 0.9%. The specimen sequenced was PBMCs or T cells enriched from blood (not recorded which). These receptors were collected from a man aged 50 to 59 who had been exposed to COVID-19. The CDR3 runs from the conserved cysteine through the conserved F or W. The order of the fields is clone size, V gene, D gene, J gene, CDR3 protein, CDR3 DNA. D genes are given only for firm matches. Clone size is given for some rows only: seen once, a few or many times, or a class if the clone is expanded.

size: .; V: TRBV5-4; D: TRBD2; J: TRBJ2-2; CDR3: CASSSTTSGRDTGELFF; DNA: TGTGCCAGCAGCTCTACTACTAGCGGGAGAGACACCGGGGAGCTGTTTTTT
size: .; V: TRBV5-1; D: .; J: TRBJ1-6; CDR3: CASSSRGLSFDGLHF; DNA: TGCGCCAGCAGCTCCCGCGGACTATCCTTCGACGGACTCCACTTT
size: once; V: TRBV19; D: .; J: TRBJ1-5; CDR3: CASSIHRASNQPQHF; DNA: TGTGCCAGTAGTATCCACAGGGCGAGCAATCAGCCCCAGCATTTT
size: .; V: TRBV9; D: .; J: TRBJ1-3; CDR3: CASSVAPTGDTIYF; DNA: TGTGCCAGCAGCGTAGCCCCGACAGGTGACACCATATATTTT
size: .; V: TRBV18; D: TRBD1; J: TRBJ1-2; CDR3: CASSPTTGDYGYTF; DNA: TGTGCCAGCTCACCCACGACAGGGGACTATGGCTACACCTTC
size: .; V: TRBV5-4; D: .; J: TRBJ2-5; CDR3: CASSSGLTGQETQYF; DNA: TGTGCCAGCAGCTCTGGACTAACGGGCCAAGAGACCCAGTACTTC
size: .; V: TRBV5-8; D: .; J: TRBJ1-1; CDR3: CASSLLGQIFMNTEAFF; DNA: TGTGCCAGCAGCTTGCTTGGACAGATCTTCATGAACACTGAAGCTTTCTTT
size: .; V: TRBV5-6; D: .; J: TRBJ1-2; CDR3: CASSLPGTHYGYTF; DNA: TGTGCCAGCAGCTTGCCAGGGACTCACTATGGCTACACCTTC
size: .; V: TRBV5-4; D: .; J: TRBJ1-1; CDR3: CASSSRGGWNTEAFF; DNA: TGTGCCAGCAGCTCCCGGGGGGGCTGGAACACTGAAGCTTTCTTT
size: .; V: TRBV20-1; D: TRBD1; J: TRBJ1-6; CDR3: CSASQGADNSPLHF; DNA: TGCAGTGCTAGTCAGGGGGCCGATAATTCACCCCTCCACTTT
size: .; V: TRBV5-1; D: .; J: TRBJ1-4; CDR3: CASSSGLRDEKLFF; DNA: TGCGCCAGCAGCTCAGGCCTCCGAGATGAAAAACTGTTTTTT
size: .; V: TRBV28; D: TRBD2; J: TRBJ2-5; CDR3: CASSLGLAGVETQYF; DNA: TGTGCCAGCAGTTTGGGACTAGCGGGAGTAGAGACCCAGTACTTC
size: .; V: TRBV11-2; D: .; J: TRBJ1-1; CDR3: CASSFDTGNTEAFF; DNA: TGTGCCAGCAGCTTTGATACTGGGAACACTGAAGCTTTCTTT
size: .; V: TRBV2; D: .; J: TRBJ1-1; CDR3: CASSDQGGKPEAFF; DNA: TGTGCCAGCAGTGACCAGGGCGGAAAGCCTGAAGCTTTCTTT
size: .; V: TRBV2; D: TRBD2; J: TRBJ2-3; CDR3: CARAGTSGGNTDTQYF; DNA: TGTGCCAGGGCAGGGACTAGCGGGGGGAACACAGATACGCAGTATTTT
size: once; V: TRBV5-1; D: TRBD2; J: TRBJ2-3; CDR3: CASSLMGLAGVKDTQYF; DNA: TGCGCCAGCAGCTTGATGGGACTAGCGGGAGTGAAAGATACGCAGTATTTT
size: .; V: TRBV6-5; D: TRBD1; J: TRBJ2-3; CDR3: CASSPGQPGTQYF; DNA: TGTGCCAGCAGTCCGGGACAGCCCGGAACGCAGTATTTT
size: .; V: TRBV12-3/TRBV12-4; D: .; J: TRBJ2-3; CDR3: CASSFTRGGTQYF; DNA: TGTGCCAGCAGTTTCACGAGGGGGGGTACGCAGTATTTT
size: .; V: TRBV28; D: .; J: TRBJ1-2; CDR3: CASSRDTGYTF; DNA: TGTGCCAGCAGCCGGGACACCGGCTACACCTTC
size: .; V: TRBV5-1; D: TRBD2; J: TRBJ2-1; CDR3: CASSLFPKTSGGKNEQFF; DNA: TGCGCCAGCAGCTTGTTTCCCAAGACTAGCGGGGGGAAAAATGAGCAGTTCTTC
size: .; V: TRBV5-4; D: .; J: TRBJ2-3; CDR3: CASSSQPGLTNTDTQYF; DNA: TGTGCCAGCAGCTCCCAACCGGGACTTACCAACACAGATACGCAGTATTTT
size: .; V: TRBV5-1; D: TRBD2; J: TRBJ2-1; CDR3: CASGTLGTSSGEQFF; DNA: TGCGCCAGCGGCACCCTGGGGACTAGCAGTGGTGAGCAGTTCTTC
size: .; V: TRBV5-1; D: TRBD1; J: TRBJ1-1; CDR3: CASSFTQGGESEAFF; DNA: TGCGCCAGCAGCTTTACACAGGGGGGAGAGAGTGAAGCTTTCTTT
size: .; V: TRBV3-1/TRBV3-2; D: TRBD2; J: TRBJ2-7; CDR3: CASSQFLAGALDYEQYF; DNA: TGTGCCAGCAGCCAATTTCTAGCGGGGGCCCTTGACTACGAGCAGTACTTC
size: .; V: TRBV4-2; D: .; J: TRBJ2-7; CDR3: CASSQEGGEAYEQYF; DNA: TGTGCCAGCAGCCAAGAAGGCGGGGAGGCCTACGAGCAGTACTTC
size: .; V: TRBV5-5; D: .; J: TRBJ2-7; CDR3: CASSFGPDSSYEQYF; DNA: TGTGCCAGCAGCTTCGGACCAGACAGCTCCTACGAGCAGTACTTC
size: .; V: TRBV6-5; D: .; J: TRBJ2-7; CDR3: CASTKNRDTYEQYF; DNA: TGTGCCAGCACCAAAAACCGGGACACCTACGAGCAGTACTTC
size: .; V: TRBV5-6; D: .; J: TRBJ2-2; CDR3: CASSFYRVNTGELFF; DNA: TGTGCCAGCAGCTTTTACAGGGTGAACACCGGGGAGCTGTTTTTT
size: once; V: TRBV29-1; D: TRBD1; J: TRBJ2-1; CDR3: CSVDRQGAYNEQFF; DNA: TGCAGCGTTGATCGGCAGGGGGCCTACAATGAGCAGTTCTTC
size: .; V: TRBV19; D: .; J: TRBJ1-5; CDR3: CASSISGQWNQPQHF; DNA: TGTGCCAGTAGTATATCAGGACAATGGAATCAGCCCCAGCATTTT
size: once; V: TRBV11-2; D: .; J: TRBJ1-2; CDR3: CASSRTPSGANYGYTF; DNA: TGTGCCAGCAGCCGCACCCCCTCGGGGGCTAACTATGGCTACACCTTC
size: .; V: TRBV28; D: TRBD1; J: TRBJ1-1; CDR3: CASRTGGTEAFF; DNA: TGTGCCAGCAGAACAGGGGGCACTGAAGCTTTCTTT
size: few; V: TRBV24-1; D: TRBD1; J: TRBJ2-2; CDR3: CATRPSGGDDTGELFF; DNA: TGTGCCACCAGGCCTTCAGGGGGCGATGACACCGGGGAGCTGTTTTTT
size: .; V: TRBV28; D: TRBD1; J: TRBJ1-2; CDR3: CASRRTGAVYGYTF; DNA: TGTGCCAGCAGGCGGACAGGGGCAGTCTATGGCTACACCTTC
size: .; V: TRBV19; D: .; J: TRBJ2-1; CDR3: CASSIVGSDEQFF; DNA: TGTGCCAGTAGTATAGTGGGGAGCGATGAGCAGTTCTTC
size: .; V: TRBV3-1/TRBV3-2; D: .; J: TRBJ2-5; CDR3: CASSQGRVGSQETQYF; DNA: TGTGCCAGCAGCCAAGGTCGGGTCGGCAGCCAAGAGACCCAGTACTTC
size: .; V: TRBV20-1; D: .; J: TRBJ1-4; CDR3: CSASRQAFNEKLFF; DNA: TGCAGTGCTAGTCGACAGGCATTTAATGAAAAACTGTTTTTT
size: .; V: TRBV7-2; D: .; J: TRBJ1-3; CDR3: CASSSFVSSGNTIYF; DNA: TGTGCCAGCAGCTCCTTTGTCTCCTCTGGAAACACCATATATTTT
size: once; V: TRBV6-5; D: .; J: TRBJ1-5; CDR3: CASRADPNNQPQHF; DNA: TGTGCCAGCAGGGCAGATCCAAACAATCAGCCCCAGCATTTT
size: .; V: TRBV11-2; D: .; J: TRBJ1-4; CDR3: CASSLDWAFSELFF; DNA: TGTGCCAGCAGCTTAGATTGGGCTTTTTCAGAACTGTTTTTT
size: .; V: TRBV5-4; D: TRBD1; J: TRBJ1-4; CDR3: CASSLRDRGNEKLFF; DNA: TGTGCCAGCAGCTTGAGGGACAGGGGAAATGAAAAACTGTTTTTT
size: .; V: TRBV6-5; D: TRBD1; J: TRBJ1-2; CDR3: CAIYPGQGYGYTF; DNA: TGTGCCATCTATCCGGGACAGGGCTATGGCTACACCTTC
size: .; V: TRBV5-1; D: .; J: TRBJ2-3; CDR3: CASSLGLAVMSGDTQYF; DNA: TGCGCCAGCAGCTTGGGGTTAGCGGTAATGTCAGGAGATACGCAGTATTTT
size: .; V: TRBV4-1; D: .; J: TRBJ2-1; CDR3: CASSQEGGIRGDNEQFF; DNA: TGCGCCAGCAGCCAAGAAGGAGGGATTAGGGGAGACAATGAGCAGTTCTTC
size: .; V: TRBV9; D: .; J: TRBJ1-1; CDR3: CASSVKQDMNTEAFF; DNA: TGTGCCAGCAGCGTCAAACAGGATATGAACACTGAAGCTTTCTTT
size: .; V: TRBV11-2; D: .; J: TRBJ1-2; CDR3: CASSLGLTDNYGYTF; DNA: TGTGCCAGCAGCTTAGGCCTTACTGATAACTATGGCTACACCTTC
size: .; V: TRBV13; D: TRBD1; J: TRBJ2-3; CDR3: CASSSWDREHTQYF; DNA: TGTGCCAGCAGTTCTTGGGACAGGGAGCATACGCAGTATTTT
size: .; V: TRBV28; D: .; J: TRBJ1-3; CDR3: CASSFAGAGNTIYF; DNA: TGTGCCAGCAGTTTTGCGGGGGCTGGAAACACCATATATTTT
size: .; V: TRBV7-6; D: TRBD1; J: TRBJ1-2; CDR3: CASRQGFPNYGYTF; DNA: TGTGCCAGCAGACAGGGGTTTCCGAACTATGGCTACACCTTC